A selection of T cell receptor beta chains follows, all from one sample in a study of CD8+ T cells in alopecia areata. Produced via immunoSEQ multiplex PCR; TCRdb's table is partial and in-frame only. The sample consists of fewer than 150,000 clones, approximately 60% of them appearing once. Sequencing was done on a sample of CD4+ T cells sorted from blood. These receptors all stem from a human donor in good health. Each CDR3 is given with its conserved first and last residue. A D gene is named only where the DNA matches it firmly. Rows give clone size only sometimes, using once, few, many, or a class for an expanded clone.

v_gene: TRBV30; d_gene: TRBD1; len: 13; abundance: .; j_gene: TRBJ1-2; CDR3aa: CAWSGRGDDGYTF; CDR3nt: TGTGCCTGGAGTGGCAGGGGGGACGATGGCTACACCTTC
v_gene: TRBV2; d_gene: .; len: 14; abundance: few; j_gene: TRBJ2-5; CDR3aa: CASGMDGGSWTQYF; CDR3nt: TGTGCCAGCGGGATGGACGGGGGAAGTTGGACCCAGTACTTC
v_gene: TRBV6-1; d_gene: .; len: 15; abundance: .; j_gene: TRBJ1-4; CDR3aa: CASSGVPRAREKLFF; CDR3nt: TGTGCCAGCAGTGGAGTTCCAAGGGCCCGTGAAAAACTGTTTTTT
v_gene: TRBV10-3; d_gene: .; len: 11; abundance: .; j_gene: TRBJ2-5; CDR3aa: CATGSQETQYF; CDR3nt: TGTGCCACCGGGTCCCAAGAGACCCAGTACTTC
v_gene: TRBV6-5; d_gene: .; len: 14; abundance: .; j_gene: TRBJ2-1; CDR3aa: CASSPPGTGNEQFF; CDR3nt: TGTGCCAGCAGCCCTCCGGGGACCGGCAATGAGCAGTTCTTC
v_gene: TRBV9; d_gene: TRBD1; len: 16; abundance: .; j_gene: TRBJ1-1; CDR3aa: CASRGALPDRGEEAFF; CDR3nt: TGTGCCAGCAGAGGTGCCCTCCCGGACAGGGGAGAAGAAGCTTTCTTT
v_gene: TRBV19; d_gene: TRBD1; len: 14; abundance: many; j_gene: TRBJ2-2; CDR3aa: CASNRGQGYGELFF; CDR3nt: TGTGCCAGTAACCGGGGACAGGGGTACGGGGAGCTGTTTTTT
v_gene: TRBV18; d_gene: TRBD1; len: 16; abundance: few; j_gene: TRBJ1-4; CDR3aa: CASSPDRVTLGEKLFF; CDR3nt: TGTGCCAGCTCACCCGACAGGGTCACCCTTGGTGAAAAACTGTTTTTT
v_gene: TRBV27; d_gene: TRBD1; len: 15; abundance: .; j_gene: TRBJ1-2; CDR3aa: CASRGTGLANYGYTF; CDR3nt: TGTGCCAGCAGGGGGACAGGGTTAGCTAACTATGGCTACACCTTC
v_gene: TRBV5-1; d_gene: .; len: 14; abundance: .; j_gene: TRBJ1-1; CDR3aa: CASSLGQRATEAFF; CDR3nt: TGCGCCAGCAGCTTGGGGCAGCGGGCCACTGAAGCTTTCTTT
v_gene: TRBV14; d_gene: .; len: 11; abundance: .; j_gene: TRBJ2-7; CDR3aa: CASSQGLVVYF; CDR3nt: TGTGCCAGCAGCCAAGGGCTAGTGGTGTACTTC
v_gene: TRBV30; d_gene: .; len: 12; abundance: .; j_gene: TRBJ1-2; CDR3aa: CAWSAQPGGYTF; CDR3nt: TGTGCCTGGAGTGCTCAACCCGGCGGCTACACCTTC
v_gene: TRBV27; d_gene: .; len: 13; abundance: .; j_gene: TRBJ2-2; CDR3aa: CASRQGRDGELFF; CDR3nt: TGTGCCAGCCGACAGGGGAGGGACGGGGAGCTGTTTTTT
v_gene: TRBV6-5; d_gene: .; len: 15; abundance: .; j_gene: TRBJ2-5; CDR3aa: CASSSGIRSQETQYF; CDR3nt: TGTGCCAGCAGTTCAGGGATAAGATCGCAAGAGACCCAGTACTTC
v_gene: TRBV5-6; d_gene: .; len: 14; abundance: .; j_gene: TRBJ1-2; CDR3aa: CASSFRALRYGYTF; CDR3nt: TGTGCCAGCAGCTTTAGGGCGCTACGCTATGGCTACACCTTC
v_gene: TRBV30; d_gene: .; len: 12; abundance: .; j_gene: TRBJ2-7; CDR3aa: CAWRPRSYEQYF; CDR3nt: TGTGCCTGGAGGCCACGGAGCTACGAGCAGTACTTC
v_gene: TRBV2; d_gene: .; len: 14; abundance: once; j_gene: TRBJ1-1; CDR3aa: CASSEANSLMAAFF; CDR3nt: TGTGCCAGCAGTGAAGCGAACTCCCTTATGGCTGCTTTCTTT
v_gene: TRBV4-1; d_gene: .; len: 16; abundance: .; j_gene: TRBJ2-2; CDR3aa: CASSQDPAGRTGELFF; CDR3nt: TGCGCCAGCAGCCAAGATCCGGCAGGGCGGACCGGGGAGCTGTTTTTT
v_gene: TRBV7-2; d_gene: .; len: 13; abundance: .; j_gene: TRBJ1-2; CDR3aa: CASSLSGGSGYTF; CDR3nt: TGTGCCAGCAGCTTGTCCGGAGGAAGCGGCTACACCTTC
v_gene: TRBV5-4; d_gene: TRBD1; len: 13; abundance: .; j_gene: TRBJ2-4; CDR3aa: CASSTGQGDIQYF; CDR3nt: TGTGCCAGCAGCACCGGACAGGGGGACATTCAGTACTTC
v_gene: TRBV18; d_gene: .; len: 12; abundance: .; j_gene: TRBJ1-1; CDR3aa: CASSPPTQGAFF; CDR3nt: TGTGCCAGCTCACCACCCACCCAGGGAGCTTTCTTT
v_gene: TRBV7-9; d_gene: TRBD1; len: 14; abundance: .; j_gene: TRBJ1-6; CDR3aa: CASSTGQGGEPLHF; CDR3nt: TGTGCCAGCAGCACTGGACAGGGAGGAGAACCCCTCCACTTT
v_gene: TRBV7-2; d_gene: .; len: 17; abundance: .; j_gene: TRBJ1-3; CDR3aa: CASSQDQGAQTGNTIYF; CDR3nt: TGTGCCAGCAGCCAGGATCAAGGGGCCCAAACTGGAAACACCATATATTTT
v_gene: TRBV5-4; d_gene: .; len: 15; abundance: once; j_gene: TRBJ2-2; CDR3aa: CASSLGSRETGELFF; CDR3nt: TGTGCCAGCAGCTTGGGTAGTCGAGAAACCGGGGAGCTGTTTTTT
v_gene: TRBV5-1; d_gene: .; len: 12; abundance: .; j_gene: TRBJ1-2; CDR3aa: CASSVDGYGYTF; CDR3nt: TGCGCCAGCAGCGTGGACGGCTATGGCTACACCTTC
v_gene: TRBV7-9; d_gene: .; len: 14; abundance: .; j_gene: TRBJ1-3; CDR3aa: CASSLEVLGNTIYF; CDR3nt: TGTGCCAGCAGCTTAGAGGTGCTTGGGAACACCATATATTTT
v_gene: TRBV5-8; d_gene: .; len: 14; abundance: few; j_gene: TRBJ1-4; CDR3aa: CASSLGTGHEKLFF; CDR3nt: TGTGCCAGCAGCTTGGGCACAGGGCACGAAAAACTGTTTTTT
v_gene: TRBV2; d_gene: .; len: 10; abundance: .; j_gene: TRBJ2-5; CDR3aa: CASRKETQYF; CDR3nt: TGTGCCAGCAGGAAGGAGACCCAGTACTTC
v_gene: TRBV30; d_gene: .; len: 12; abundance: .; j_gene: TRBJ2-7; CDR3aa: CAWSPSSYEQYF; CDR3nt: TGTGCCTGGAGTCCGAGCTCCTACGAGCAGTACTTC
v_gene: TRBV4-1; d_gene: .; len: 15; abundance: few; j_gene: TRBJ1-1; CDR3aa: CASSQLSGWNTEAFF; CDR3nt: TGCGCCAGCAGCCAACTCAGCGGGTGGAACACTGAAGCTTTCTTT
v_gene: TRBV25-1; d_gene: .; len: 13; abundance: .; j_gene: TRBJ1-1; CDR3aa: CASKKQLGAEAFF; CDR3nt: TGTGCCAGCAAGAAGCAATTGGGGGCTGAAGCTTTCTTT
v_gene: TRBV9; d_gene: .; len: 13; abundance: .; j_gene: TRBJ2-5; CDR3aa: CASSVEGVETQYF; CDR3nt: TGTGCCAGCAGCGTAGAGGGCGTAGAGACCCAGTACTTC
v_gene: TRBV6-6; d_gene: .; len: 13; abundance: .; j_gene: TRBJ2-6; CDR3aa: CASWRAGANVLTF; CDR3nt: TGTGCCAGCTGGCGGGCTGGGGCCAACGTCCTGACTTTC
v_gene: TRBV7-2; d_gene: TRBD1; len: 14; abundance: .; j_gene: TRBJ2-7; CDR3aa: CASRTTGARYEQYF; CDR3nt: TGTGCCAGCAGAACGACAGGGGCGAGGTACGAGCAGTACTTC
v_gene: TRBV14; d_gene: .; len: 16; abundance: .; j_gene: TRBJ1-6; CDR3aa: CASSGTSGSYNSPLHF; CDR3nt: TGTGCCAGCAGCGGGACAAGTGGCTCCTATAATTCACCCCTCCACTTT
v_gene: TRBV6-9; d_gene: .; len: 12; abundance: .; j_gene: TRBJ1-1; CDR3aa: CAKKERETEAFF; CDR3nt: TGTGCCAAAAAGGAACGGGAAACTGAAGCTTTCTTT
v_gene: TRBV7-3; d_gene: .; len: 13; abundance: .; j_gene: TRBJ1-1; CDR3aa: CASSLTPDTEAFF; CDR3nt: TGTGCCAGCAGCTTGACACCGGACACTGAAGCTTTCTTT
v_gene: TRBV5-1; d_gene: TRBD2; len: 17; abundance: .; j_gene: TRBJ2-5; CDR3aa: CASSLGGLAGSQETQYF; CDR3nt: TGCGCCAGCAGCTTGGGGGGACTAGCGGGGTCCCAAGAGACCCAGTACTTC
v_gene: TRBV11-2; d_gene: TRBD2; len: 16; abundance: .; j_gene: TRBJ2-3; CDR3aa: CASSLDGLAVTDTQYF; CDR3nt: TGTGCCAGCAGCTTAGATGGGCTAGCGGTAACAGATACGCAGTATTTT
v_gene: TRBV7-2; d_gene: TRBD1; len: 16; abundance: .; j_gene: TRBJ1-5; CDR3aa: CASSSTGGMSNQPQHF; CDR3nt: TGTGCCAGCAGCTCGACAGGGGGCATGAGCAATCAGCCCCAGCATTTT
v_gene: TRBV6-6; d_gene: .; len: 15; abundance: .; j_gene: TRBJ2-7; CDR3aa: CASSNEGGAPYEQYF; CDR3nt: TGTGCCAGCAGTAACGAGGGCGGGGCCCCCTACGAGCAGTACTTC
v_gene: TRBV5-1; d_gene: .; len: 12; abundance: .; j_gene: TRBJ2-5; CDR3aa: CASSLAGETQYF; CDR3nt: TGCGCCAGCAGCTTGGCGGGGGAGACCCAGTACTTC
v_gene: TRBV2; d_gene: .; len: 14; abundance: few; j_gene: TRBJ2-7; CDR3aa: CASSPGRKSYEQYF; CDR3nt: TGTGCCAGTTCTCCGGGACGGAAGTCCTACGAGCAGTACTTC
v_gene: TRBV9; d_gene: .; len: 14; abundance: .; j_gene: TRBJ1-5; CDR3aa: CASSVGVGQWPQHF; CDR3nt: TGTGCCAGCAGCGTAGGAGTGGGGCAATGGCCCCAGCATTTT
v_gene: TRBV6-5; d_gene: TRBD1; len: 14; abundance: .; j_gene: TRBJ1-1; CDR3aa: CASSRDRGKIEAFF; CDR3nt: TGTGCCAGCAGTCGAGACAGGGGAAAAATTGAAGCTTTCTTT
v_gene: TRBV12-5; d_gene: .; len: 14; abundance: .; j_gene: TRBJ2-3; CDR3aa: CASGSRTWADTQYF; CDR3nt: TGTGCTAGTGGTTCCCGGACATGGGCAGATACGCAGTATTTT
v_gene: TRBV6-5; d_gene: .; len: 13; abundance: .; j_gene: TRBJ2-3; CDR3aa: CAIDSPFTDTQYF; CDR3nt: TGTGCCATCGACAGTCCGTTCACAGATACGCAGTATTTT
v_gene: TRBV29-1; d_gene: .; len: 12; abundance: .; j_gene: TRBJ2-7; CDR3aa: CSVSEGVNEQYF; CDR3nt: TGCAGCGTTTCCGAGGGAGTAAACGAGCAGTACTTC
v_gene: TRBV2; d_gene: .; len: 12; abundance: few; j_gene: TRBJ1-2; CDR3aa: CASSETGNGYTF; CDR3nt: TGTGCCAGCAGTGAAACGGGGAATGGCTACACCTTC
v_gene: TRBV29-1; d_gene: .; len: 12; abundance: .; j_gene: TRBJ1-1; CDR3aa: CSVGDLGREAFF; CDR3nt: TGCAGCGTTGGCGATTTAGGACGTGAAGCTTTCTTT
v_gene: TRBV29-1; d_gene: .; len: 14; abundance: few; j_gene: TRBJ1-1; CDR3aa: CSVEDPARTAEAFF; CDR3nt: TGCAGCGTTGAAGATCCGGCTCGGACTGCTGAAGCTTTCTTT
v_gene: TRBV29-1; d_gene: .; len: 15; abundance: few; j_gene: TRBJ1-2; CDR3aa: CSATRGSGETYGYTF; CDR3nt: TGCAGCGCAACTCGCGGTTCGGGGGAGACCTATGGCTACACCTTC
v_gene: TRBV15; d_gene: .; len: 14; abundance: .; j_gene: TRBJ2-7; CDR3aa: CATSRVVGPYEQYF; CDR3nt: TGTGCCACCAGCAGAGTAGTAGGCCCCTACGAGCAGTACTTC
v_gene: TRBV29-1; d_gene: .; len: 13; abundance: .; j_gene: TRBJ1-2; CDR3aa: CSDKRGQGYGYTF; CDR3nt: TGCAGCGATAAACGGGGGCAGGGCTATGGCTACACCTTC